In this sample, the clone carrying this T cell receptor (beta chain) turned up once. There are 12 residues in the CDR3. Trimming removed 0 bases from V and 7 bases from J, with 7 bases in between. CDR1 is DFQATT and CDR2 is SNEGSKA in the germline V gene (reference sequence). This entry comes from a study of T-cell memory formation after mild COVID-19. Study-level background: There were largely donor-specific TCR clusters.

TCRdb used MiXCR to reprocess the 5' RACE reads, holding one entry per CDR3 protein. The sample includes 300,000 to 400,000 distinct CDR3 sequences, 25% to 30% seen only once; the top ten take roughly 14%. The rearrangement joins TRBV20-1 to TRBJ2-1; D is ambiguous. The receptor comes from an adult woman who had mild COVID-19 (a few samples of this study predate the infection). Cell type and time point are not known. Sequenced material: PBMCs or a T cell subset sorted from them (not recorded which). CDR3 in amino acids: CSARDSVNEQFF. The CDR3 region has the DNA TGCAGTGCTAGAGATTCAGTAAATGAGCAGTTCTTC.